This T cell receptor (beta chain) was documented in a study of CD8+ T cells in alopecia areata. Extracted RNA was reverse transcribed into cDNA, the sequencing template. The repertoire was sequenced with immunoSEQ multiplex PCR; TCRdb's copy has only in-frame clones and lacks some. The sample shows 200,000 to 250,000 clones, 50% to 70% of them seen only once. This clone has only a few counts. A read error may be the cause here, since a much bigger clone is one base away. The TCR was taken from a human donor with alopecia areata. Specimen: CD4+ T cells sorted from blood, collected at week 0.

The CDR3 reads CASSLGDSNQPQHF. In DNA form, the CDR3 reads TGTGCCAGCAGCTTAGGGGATAGCAATCAGCCCCAGCATTTT. The rearrangement uses TRBV7-9 and TRBJ1-5, with unresolved D. Trimming left V 1 base short and J 0 bases short, with 4 bases between. Per germline, CDR1 SEHNR and CDR2 FQNEAQ (reference sequence). The CDR3 loop spans 14 amino acids.